The clone carrying this T cell receptor (beta chain) has only one observation. Germline CDR1 LGHNT, CDR2 FRNRAP. The CDR3 loop spans 19 amino acids. Unmatched junction bases numbered 9, after V lost 1 base and J lost 2 bases. The data originate from a study of blood T cell repertoires in COVID-19. Study in general: COVID-19 samples collected from the United States, Italy and Spain covered acute and convalescent phases. The analysed material was cDNA or gDNA that came from T cells, B-cell-depleted T cells, or PBMCs.

In the source study's methods: Using reference gene primer amplification, nucleated cell counts were estimated. Only in-frame clones appear in the TCRdb table, and some are missing; sequencing was by immunoSEQ multiplex PCR. V, J and clone size derive from that table, while D and trimming were established from the DNA sequence. Found here are 130,000 to 150,000 clones, more than 75% of them singletons; the top ten hold roughly 4.4%. The TCR was taken from a human donor in a cohort sampled during active COVID-19. V gene TRBV12-5 combines with J gene TRBJ2-6; 9 bases map to TRBD1. Material for sequencing was peripheral blood. The CDR3 spells CASGLESGTGSTGANVLTF. CDR3 sequence (DNA): TGTGCTAGTGGTTTGGAGTCAGGGACAGGGAGCACTGGGGCCAACGTCCTGACTTTC.